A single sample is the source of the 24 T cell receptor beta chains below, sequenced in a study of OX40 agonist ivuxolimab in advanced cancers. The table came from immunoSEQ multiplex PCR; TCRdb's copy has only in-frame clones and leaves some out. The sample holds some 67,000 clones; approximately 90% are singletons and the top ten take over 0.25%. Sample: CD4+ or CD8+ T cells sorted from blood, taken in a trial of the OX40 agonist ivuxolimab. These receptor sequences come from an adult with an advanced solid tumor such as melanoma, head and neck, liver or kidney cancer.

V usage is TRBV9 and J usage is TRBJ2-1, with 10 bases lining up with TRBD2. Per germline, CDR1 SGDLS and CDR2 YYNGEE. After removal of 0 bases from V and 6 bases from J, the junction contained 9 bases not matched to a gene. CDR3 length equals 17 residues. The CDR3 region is CASSVVGAGGVGNEQFF. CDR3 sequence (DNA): TGTGCCAGCAGCGTAGTAGGAGCGGGAGGGGTCGGCAATGAGCAGTTCTTC.

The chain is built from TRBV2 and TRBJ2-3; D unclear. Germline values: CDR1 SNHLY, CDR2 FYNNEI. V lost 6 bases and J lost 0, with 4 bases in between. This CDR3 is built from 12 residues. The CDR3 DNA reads TGTGCCAGCAGAACCAGCACAGATACGCAGTATTTT. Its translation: CASRTSTDTQYF.

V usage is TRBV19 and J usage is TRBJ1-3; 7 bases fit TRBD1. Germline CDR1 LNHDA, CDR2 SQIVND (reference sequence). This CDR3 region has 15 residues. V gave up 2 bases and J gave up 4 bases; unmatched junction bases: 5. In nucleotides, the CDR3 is TGTGCCAGTAGTATATCCGGGGGACAGGGAAACACCATATATTTT. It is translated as CASSISGGQGNTIYF.

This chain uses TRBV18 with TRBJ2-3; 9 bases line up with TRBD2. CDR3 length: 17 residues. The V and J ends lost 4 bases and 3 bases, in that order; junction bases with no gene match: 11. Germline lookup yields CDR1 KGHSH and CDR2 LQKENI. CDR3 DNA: TGTGCCAGCTCACGGTTTAGCGGGAGTGGTGGAACAGATACGCAGTATTTT. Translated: CASSRFSGSGGTDTQYF.

The CDR3 DNA reads TGCGCCAGCAGCTTGGGGGCTAACTATGGCTACACCTTC. Its protein product is CASSLGANYGYTF. V usage is TRBV5-1 and J usage is TRBJ1-2, with D unclear. Germline V gene lookup returns CDR1 SGHRS and CDR2 YFSETQ. V shed 0 bases and J shed 0 bases, with 3 bases lying between them. CDR3 length: 13 amino acids.

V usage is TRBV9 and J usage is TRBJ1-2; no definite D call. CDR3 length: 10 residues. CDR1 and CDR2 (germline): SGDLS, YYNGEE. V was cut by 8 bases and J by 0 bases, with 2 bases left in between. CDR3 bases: TGTGCCAGGACTAACTATGGCTACACCTTC. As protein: CARTNYGYTF.

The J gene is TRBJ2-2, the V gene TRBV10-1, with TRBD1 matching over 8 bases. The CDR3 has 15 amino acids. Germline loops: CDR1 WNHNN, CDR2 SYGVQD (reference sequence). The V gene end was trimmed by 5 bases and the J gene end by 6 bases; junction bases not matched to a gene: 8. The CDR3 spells CASSPRTGLAGELFF. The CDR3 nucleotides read TGCGCCAGCAGTCCCCGGACAGGGTTGGCCGGGGAGCTGTTTTTT.

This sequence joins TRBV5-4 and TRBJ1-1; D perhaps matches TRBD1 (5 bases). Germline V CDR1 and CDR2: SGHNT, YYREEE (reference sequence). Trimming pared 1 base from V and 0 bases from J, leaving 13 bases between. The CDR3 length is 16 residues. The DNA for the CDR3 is TGTGCCAGCAGCTTGTATAGACCGGGGGTGAACACTGAAGCTTTCTTT. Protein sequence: CASSLYRPGVNTEAFF.

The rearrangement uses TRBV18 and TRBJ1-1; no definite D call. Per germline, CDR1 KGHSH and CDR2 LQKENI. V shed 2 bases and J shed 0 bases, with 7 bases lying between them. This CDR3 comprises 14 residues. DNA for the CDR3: TGTGCCAGCTCACCAAAGGGATTGAACACTGAAGCTTTCTTT. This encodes CASSPKGLNTEAFF.

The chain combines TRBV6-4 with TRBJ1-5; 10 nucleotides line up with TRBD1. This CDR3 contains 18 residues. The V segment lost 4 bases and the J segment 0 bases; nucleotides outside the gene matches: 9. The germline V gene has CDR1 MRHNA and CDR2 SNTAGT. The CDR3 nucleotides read TGTGCCAGCAGTGGCCGGGACAGGGGAGTTTATAGCAATCAGCCCCAGCATTTT. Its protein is CASSGRDRGVYSNQPQHF.

In DNA, the CDR3 is TGTGCCAGCAGCCCGGGCATCTCTGGGGCCAACGTCCTGACTTTC. As protein: CASSPGISGANVLTF. V is TRBV5-6 and J is TRBJ2-6; D remains ambiguous. V was trimmed by 4 bases and J by 0 bases, leaving 8 bases between them. The CDR3 is made up of 15 amino acids. Germline values: CDR1 SGHDT, CDR2 YYEEEE.

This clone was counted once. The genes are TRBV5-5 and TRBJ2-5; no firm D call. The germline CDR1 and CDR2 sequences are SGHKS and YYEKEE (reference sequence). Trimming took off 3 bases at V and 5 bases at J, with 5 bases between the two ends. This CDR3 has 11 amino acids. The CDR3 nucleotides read TGTGCCAGCAGCTGGGCGGAGACCCAGTACTTC. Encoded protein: CASSWAETQYF.

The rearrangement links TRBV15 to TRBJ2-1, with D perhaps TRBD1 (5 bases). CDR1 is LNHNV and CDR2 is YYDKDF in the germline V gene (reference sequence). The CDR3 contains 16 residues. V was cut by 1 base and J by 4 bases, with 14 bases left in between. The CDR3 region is CATSRGGLGEYNEQFF. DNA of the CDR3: TGTGCCACCAGCAGAGGGGGCCTTGGCGAGTACAATGAGCAGTTCTTC.

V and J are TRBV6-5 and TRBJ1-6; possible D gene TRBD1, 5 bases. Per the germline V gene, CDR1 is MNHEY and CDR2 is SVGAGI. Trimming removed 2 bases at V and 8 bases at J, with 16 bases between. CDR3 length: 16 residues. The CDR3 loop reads CASSYNRMPGDSPLHF. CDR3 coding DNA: TGTGCCAGCAGTTACAACAGGATGCCGGGCGATTCACCCCTCCACTTT.

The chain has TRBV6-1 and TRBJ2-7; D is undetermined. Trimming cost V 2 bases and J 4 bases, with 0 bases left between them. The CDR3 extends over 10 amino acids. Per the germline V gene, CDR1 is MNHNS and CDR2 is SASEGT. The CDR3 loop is CASSEYEQYF. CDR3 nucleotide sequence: TGTGCCAGCAGTGAATACGAGCAGTACTTC.

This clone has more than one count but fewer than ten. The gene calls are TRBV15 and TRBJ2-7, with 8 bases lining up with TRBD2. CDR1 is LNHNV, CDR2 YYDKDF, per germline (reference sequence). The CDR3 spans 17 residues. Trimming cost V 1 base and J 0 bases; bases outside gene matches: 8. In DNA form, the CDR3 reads TGTGCCACCAGCAGAGGGCCCGGACTAGCCTACTCCTACGAGCAGTACTTC. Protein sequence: CATSRGPGLAYSYEQYF.

This CDR3 is CASSLEGGPDNEQFF. Here the CDR3 DNA reads TGTGCCAGCAGCCTCGAGGGAGGGCCTGACAATGAGCAGTTCTTC. The chain combines TRBV7-3 with TRBJ2-1; 7 positions agree with TRBD2. Germline CDR1 is SGHTA and CDR2 is FQGTGA. V shed 5 bases, J shed 5 bases, and the junction held 9 bases outside the gene matches. This CDR3 spans 15 amino acids.

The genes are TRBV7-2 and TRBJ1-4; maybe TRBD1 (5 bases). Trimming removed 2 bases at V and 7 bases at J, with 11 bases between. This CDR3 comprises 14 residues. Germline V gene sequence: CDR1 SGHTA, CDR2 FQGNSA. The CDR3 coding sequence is TGTGCCAGCAGCTTAAGGCAGGGCCGTGAAAAACTGTTTTTT. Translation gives CASSLRQGREKLFF.

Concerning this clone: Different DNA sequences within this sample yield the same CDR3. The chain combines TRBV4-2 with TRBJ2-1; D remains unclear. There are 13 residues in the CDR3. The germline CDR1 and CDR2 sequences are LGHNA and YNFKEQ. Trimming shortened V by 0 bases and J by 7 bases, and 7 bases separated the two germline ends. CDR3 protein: CASSQDMRNEQFF. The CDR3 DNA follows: TGTGCCAGCAGCCAAGATATGCGGAATGAGCAGTTCTTC.

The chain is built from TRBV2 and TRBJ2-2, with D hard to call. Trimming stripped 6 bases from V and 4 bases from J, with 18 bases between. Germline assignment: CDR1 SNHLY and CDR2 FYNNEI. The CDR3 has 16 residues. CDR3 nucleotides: TGTGCCAGCAGGTTTGCTTCGGGTTCATTCACCGGGGAGCTGTTTTTT. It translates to CASRFASGSFTGELFF.

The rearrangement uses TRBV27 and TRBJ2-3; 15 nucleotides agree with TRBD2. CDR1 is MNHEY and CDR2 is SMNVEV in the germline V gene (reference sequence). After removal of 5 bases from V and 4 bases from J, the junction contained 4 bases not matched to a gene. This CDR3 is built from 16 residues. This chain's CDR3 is CASSQGTSGRPDTQYF. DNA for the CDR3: TGTGCCAGCAGTCAGGGGACTAGCGGGAGGCCAGATACGCAGTATTTT.

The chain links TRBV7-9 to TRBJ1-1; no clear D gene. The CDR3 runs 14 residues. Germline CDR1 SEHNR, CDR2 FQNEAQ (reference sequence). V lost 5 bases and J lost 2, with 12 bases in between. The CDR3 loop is CASSPRTANTEAFF. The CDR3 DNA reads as TGTGCCAGCAGCCCAAGGACGGCAAACACTGAAGCTTTCTTT.

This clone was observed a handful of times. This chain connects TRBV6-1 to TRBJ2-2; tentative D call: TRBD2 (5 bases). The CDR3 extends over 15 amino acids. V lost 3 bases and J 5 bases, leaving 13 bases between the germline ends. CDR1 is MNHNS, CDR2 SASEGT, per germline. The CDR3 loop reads CASSDRLAVTGELFF. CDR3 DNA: TGTGCCAGCAGTGATAGGCTAGCCGTAACCGGGGAGCTGTTTTTT.

The CDR3: CASSPGNQPQHF. CDR3 bases: TGTGCCAGCTCGCCGGGAAATCAGCCCCAGCATTTT. This chain joins TRBV18 and TRBJ1-5; D not resolved. Germline CDR1 is KGHSH and CDR2 is LQKENI. The length of the CDR3 is 12 residues. Trimming cost V 6 bases and J 4 bases, with 7 bases left between them. The full variable domain, in which reference TRBV18 and TRBJ1-5 provide the parts outside the CDR3, is NAGVMQNPRHLVRRRGQEARLRCSPMKGHSHVYWYRQLPEEGLKFMVYLQKENIIDESGMPKERFSAEFPKEGPSILRIQQVVRGDSAAYFCASSPGNQPQHFGDGTRLSIL.